This T cell receptor beta chain was recorded in a study of T cell repertoires in cytomegalovirus infection. Trimming cost V 2 bases and J 8 bases, with 30 bases left between them. Germline V lookup: CDR1 SEHNR, CDR2 FQNEAQ (reference sequence). The CDR3 covers 20 residues. TCRdb re-analysed the reads in MiXCR, keeping a single row per CDR3 protein. Here the sample spans some 680,000 distinct CDR3 sequences, 35% being singletons. This clonotype was detected a few times. The chain combines TRBV7-9 with TRBJ1-4; D is unclear. The sample taken for sequencing was PBMCs. The source is a human donor in good health (CMV status not recorded). Some clones in this sample may be carry-over from other donors' samples. CDR3 loop: CASSLSTESRQRYLYEKLFF. The CDR3 DNA follows: TGTGCCAGCAGCTTAAGCACAGAGTCGCGGCAGCGATACCTCTACGAAAAACTGTTTTTT.